The 14 T cell receptor beta chains below all came from one sample that was sequenced in a study of OX40 agonist ivuxolimab in advanced cancers. The assay was immunoSEQ multiplex PCR, and TCRdb's table has in-frame clones only and misses some. This sample has more than 45,000 clones, with 83% found just once. The source material was CD4+ or CD8+ T cells sorted from blood, sampled in a trial of the OX40 agonist ivuxolimab. The receptors were gathered from an adult with an advanced solid tumor such as melanoma, head and neck, liver or kidney cancer.

The V call is TRBV7-8, the J call TRBJ2-5; unclear D gene. CDR1 and CDR2 from the germline V gene are SGHVS and FQNEAQ. The CDR3 covers 12 residues. V was trimmed by 5 bases and J by 5 bases, leaving 9 bases between them. DNA for the CDR3: TGTGCCAGCAGCCACATACAGGAGACCCAGTACTTC. Residues: CASSHIQETQYF.

The chain joins TRBV11-2 to TRBJ2-5, with 8 bases matching TRBD1. The ends lost 5 bases at V and 5 bases at J; junction bases unmatched: 7. There are 14 residues in the CDR3. The germline V gene has CDR1 SGHAT and CDR2 FQNNGV. CDR3 coding DNA: TGTGCCAGCAGCGGACAGGGTGGATGGGAGACCCAGTACTTC. Its translation: CASSGQGGWETQYF.

This clone appeared a few times. The V call is TRBV27, the J call TRBJ1-2; D perhaps matches TRBD1 (6 bases). Germline V CDR1 and CDR2: MNHEY, SMNVEV (reference sequence). The ends were cut back, 4 bases at V and 7 bases at J, with 16 bases in the middle. This CDR3 comprises 14 residues. The CDR3 region has the DNA TGTGCCAGCAGTTACCAGGGGACAAGTGGTGGCTACACCTTC. Protein sequence: CASSYQGTSGGYTF.

The chain carries TRBV5-5 and TRBJ2-7, with TRBD2 as a possible D gene (5 bases). The V end lost 1 base, the J end lost 6 bases, and 11 bases lay between the germline ends. Per the germline V gene, CDR1 is SGHKS and CDR2 is YYEKEE (reference sequence). The CDR3 loop spans 13 amino acids. The CDR3 bases are TGTGCCAGCAGCTTGCCGGGGTGGAGCGAGCAGTACTTC. It codes for CASSLPGWSEQYF.

V is TRBV6-5 and J is TRBJ1-1, with 9 bases fitting TRBD1. V gave up 2 bases and J gave up 1 base; unmatched junction bases: 2. CDR3 size: 15 residues. The V gene's germline CDR1 is MNHEY and CDR2 SVGAGI. CDR3 amino acids: CASSYMGQGNTEAFF. Written as DNA, the CDR3 is TGTGCCAGCAGTTACATGGGACAGGGGAACACTGAAGCTTTCTTT.

The chain carries TRBV18 and TRBJ1-5; TRBD1 matches 7 bases. J gave up 2 bases and V 6 bases, and 7 bases lay outside the gene matches. In germline, CDR1 is KGHSH, CDR2 LQKENI. The length of the CDR3 is 15 residues. The CDR3 region is CASSEGAGGNQPQHF. The CDR3, as DNA: TGTGCCAGCTCCGAGGGGGCGGGTGGCAATCAGCCCCAGCATTTT. The entire variable domain, with the rest obtained from reference TRBV18 and TRBJ1-5, is as follows: NAGVMQNPRHLVRRRGQEARLRCSPMKGHSHVYWYRQLPEEGLKFMVYLQKENIIDESGMPKERFSAEFPKEGPSILRIQQVVRGDSAAYFCASSEGAGGNQPQHFGDGTRLSIL.

The J gene is TRBJ2-1, the V gene TRBV7-2; the D gene is possibly TRBD1 (6 bases). V was shortened by 5 bases and J by 0 bases, with 14 bases between the two germline ends. CDR3 length: 16 amino acids. Germline V lookup: CDR1 SGHTA, CDR2 FQGNSA. The DNA for the CDR3 is TGTGCCAGCAGCACGCAGGGGAGAATCTCCTACAATGAGCAGTTCTTC. Its protein is CASSTQGRISYNEQFF.

In this sample, this clone turned up once. CDR3 nucleotides: TGTGCCAGCAAGGCGGGACAGGCAGACTACGAGCAGTACTTC. The encoded protein is CASKAGQADYEQYF. The chain couples TRBV6-6 to TRBJ2-7; TRBD1 agrees at 8 bases. The V gene's germline CDR1 is MNHNY and CDR2 SVGAGI (reference sequence). This CDR3 has 14 residues. V was clipped by 7 bases and J by 3 bases; unmatched bases: 8.

This clone was observed a single time. The V and J genes are TRBV9 and TRBJ1-2; D not certain. The CDR3 spans 13 residues. Germline V gives CDR1 SGDLS, CDR2 YYNGEE. Trimming pared 2 bases from V and 0 bases from J, leaving 5 bases between. For the CDR3, the DNA is TGTGCCAGCAGCGTTACCCCTAACTATGGCTACACCTTC. Protein sequence: CASSVTPNYGYTF.

V usage is TRBV6-4 and J usage is TRBJ1-1; 7 bases agree with TRBD1. Trimming at V came to 0 bases and at J to 8 bases, leaving 3 bases not matched to a gene. CDR3 size: 13 residues. Germline V lookup: CDR1 MRHNA, CDR2 SNTAGT. The CDR3 loop reads CASSDSLTGEAFF. DNA of the CDR3: TGTGCCAGCAGTGACTCTCTGACAGGGGAAGCTTTCTTT.

CDR3 nucleotide sequence: TGTGCCAGCAGCCCACTTTTCGGGGCCGCGGGGACCCAGTACTTC. Translation: CASSPLFGAAGTQYF. The V call is TRBV11-1, the J call TRBJ2-5; TRBD1 or TRBD2 may be the D gene (5 bases each). V lost 5 bases, J lost 7 bases, and 20 bases lay in between. The germline V gene encodes CDR1 SGHAT and CDR2 FQDESV (reference sequence). This CDR3 has 15 amino acids.

The chain recombines TRBV16 with TRBJ1-2; D perhaps matches TRBD1 (5 bases). CDR3 size: 12 residues. The V gene lost 6 bases and the J gene lost 5 bases, with 10 bases spanning the gap. CDR1 and CDR2 (germline): KGHSY, FQNENV. CDR3 sequence: CASSIQAYGYTF. The CDR3 DNA sequence: TGTGCCAGCAGTATACAGGCATATGGCTACACCTTC.

The chain has TRBV7-9 and TRBJ1-1; no firm D call. V was trimmed by 0 bases and J by 3 bases, leaving 8 bases between them. Germline V gene lookup returns CDR1 SEHNR and CDR2 FQNEAQ (reference sequence). The CDR3 consists of 14 residues. The CDR3 sequence: CASSLAGQHTEAFF. CDR3 DNA sequence: TGTGCCAGCAGCTTAGCAGGTCAGCACACTGAAGCTTTCTTT.

The rearrangement uses TRBV2 and TRBJ2-7, with 14 positions matching TRBD2. Unmatched junction bases numbered 18, after V lost 6 bases and J lost 2 bases. The CDR3 is 20 residues long. Looked up from germline, CDR1 is SNHLY and CDR2 is FYNNEI. CDR3 loop: CASSPRGGLAGVLLPYEQYF. The CDR3 DNA reads TGTGCCAGCAGCCCCAGAGGGGGACTAGCGGGGGTCCTTCTCCCCTACGAGCAGTACTTC.